Sequencing of this TCR beta chain was carried out in a study of T-cell reconstitution after alpha-beta-depleted transplantation in children. This clonotype was observed at least ten times. Antigen: not known. Study-wide points: Once a year had passed after transplant, T-cell counts and diversity came mostly from newly produced T cells. Where alpha-beta T cells came from about two months after transplant was reportedly several hundred expanded graft clones. Surviving recipient T cells and thymic progenitors accounted for the high day-60 TCRbeta diversity observed in some patients.

The TCRbeta library was prepared with unique molecular identifiers. TCRdb re-called the PCR reads with MiXCR, one entry per CDR3 protein. The sample has 450,000 to 550,000 distinct CDR3 sequences; roughly 11% are singletons. There are 14 residues in the CDR3. V lost 3 bases, J lost 3 bases, and 2 bases stayed unmatched. CDR1 and CDR2 from the germline V gene are MDHEN and SYDVKM. Sample: PBMCs, mostly from graft donor cells, taken 180 days after TCRalphabeta/CD19-depleted stem cell transplant. This sequence originates from a female patient aged 2-9 years who had a stem cell transplant for aplastic anemia, so the T cells may come from the graft donor. This chain links TRBV28 with TRBJ1-2; 9 positions match TRBD1. The CDR3 DNA reads TGTGCCAGCAGTTTTCGGGACAGGGACTATGGCTACACCTTC. This encodes CASSFRDRDYGYTF.